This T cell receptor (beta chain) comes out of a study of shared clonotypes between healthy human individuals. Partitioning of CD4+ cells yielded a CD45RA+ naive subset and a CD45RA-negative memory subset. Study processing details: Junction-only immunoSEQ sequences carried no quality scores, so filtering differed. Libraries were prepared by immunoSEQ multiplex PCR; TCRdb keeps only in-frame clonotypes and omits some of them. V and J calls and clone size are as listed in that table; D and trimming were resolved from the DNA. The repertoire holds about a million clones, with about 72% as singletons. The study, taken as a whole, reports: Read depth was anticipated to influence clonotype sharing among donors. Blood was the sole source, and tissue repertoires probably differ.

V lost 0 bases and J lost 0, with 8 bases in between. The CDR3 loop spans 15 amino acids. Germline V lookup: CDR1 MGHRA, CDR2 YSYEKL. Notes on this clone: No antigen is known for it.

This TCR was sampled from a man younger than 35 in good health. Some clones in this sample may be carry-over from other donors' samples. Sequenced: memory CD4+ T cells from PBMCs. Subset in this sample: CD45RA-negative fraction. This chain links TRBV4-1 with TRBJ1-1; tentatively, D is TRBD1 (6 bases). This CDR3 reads CASSQEGHLNTEAFF. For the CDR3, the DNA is TGCGCCAGCAGCCAAGAGGGACACCTGAACACTGAAGCTTTCTTT.